A single sample is the source of the 14 T cell receptor beta chains below, sequenced in a study of human T cells and chemical hapten exposure. MiXCR, applied by TCRdb to the RACE reads, yields one record per CDR3 protein. There are about 340,000 distinct CDR3 sequences in the sample; about 7% occur only once, and roughly 7.9% lies in the top ten. The time point here: patch test 1, 2 weeks after DPC sensitization. Treatment indicated: therapeutic diphenylcyclopropenone sensitization with weekly scalp DPC. Sequences were derived from whole blood, sampled in connection with sensitization to the hapten diphenylcyclopropenone (DPC). Every receptor here comes from a woman between 18 and 30 years old with alopecia areata. Some clones in this sample may be carry-over from other donors' samples.

This clonotype was seen more than once but under ten times. The V and J genes are TRBV3-1 and TRBJ2-3, with a possible D match to TRBD2 (6 bases). The length of the CDR3 is 16 residues. Trimming pared 2 bases from V and 4 bases from J, leaving 16 bases between. Germline V gene data show CDR1 as LGHDT and CDR2 as YNNKEL (reference sequence). In nucleotides, the CDR3 is TGTGCCAGCAGCCAAAGTTGGGGGGTTCTGTCAGATACGCAGTATTTT. This translates into CASSQSWGVLSDTQYF.

In its sample, this clonotype was seen a few times. This chain links TRBV4-3 with TRBJ1-3; D is unclear. The CDR3 spans 17 residues. The V end was cut by 0 bases, the J end by 0 bases, with 12 bases between. Germline assignment: CDR1 LGHNA and CDR2 YSLEER. The CDR3 reads CASSQEPGRNSGNTIYF. In nucleotides, the CDR3 is TGCGCCAGCAGCCAAGAACCCGGACGGAACTCTGGAAACACCATATATTTT.

There are many counts of this clonotype. V is TRBV29-1 and J is TRBJ2-3, with a tentative D call TRBD1 (5 bases). The V gene lost 7 bases and the J gene lost 1 base, with 12 bases spanning the gap. The CDR3 runs 13 residues. Germline-derived CDR1 and CDR2 are SQVTM and ANQGSEA. The CDR3 sequence: CSAPGPGTDTQYF. CDR3 DNA sequence: TGCAGCGCCCCAGGGCCAGGCACAGATACGCAGTATTTT.

This clonotype was recorded at least ten times. The chain joins TRBV11-1 to TRBJ2-5; the match to TRBD1 covers 10 bases. CDR3 size: 20 residues. Germline V lookup: CDR1 SGHAT, CDR2 FQDESV (reference sequence). Trimming cost V 4 bases and J 3 bases; bases outside gene matches: 20. The CDR3 protein is CASSSAVTGGAGSVEETQYF. The CDR3 DNA is TGTGCCAGCAGCTCAGCCGTGACAGGGGGCGCAGGGAGCGTTGAAGAGACCCAGTACTTC. Full variable domain (outside the CDR3, taken from reference TRBV11-1 and TRBJ2-5): EAEVAQSPRYKITEKSQAVAFWCDPISGHATLYWYRQILGQGPELLVQFQDESVVDDSQLPKDRFSAERLKGVDSTLKIQPAELGDSAMYLCASSSAVTGGAGSVEETQYFGPGTRLLVL.

This clonotype has a handful of counts. The CDR3 region is CASSQGWGGYEQYF. The CDR3 DNA follows: TGCGCCAGCAGCCAAGGTTGGGGCGGCTACGAGCAGTACTTC. This chain joins TRBV4-3 and TRBJ2-7, with a weak D call TRBD1 (5 bases). Germline V gene data show CDR1 as LGHNA and CDR2 as YSLEER. This CDR3 has 14 amino acids. V shed 1 base and J shed 3 bases, with 10 bases lying between them.

V usage is TRBV2 and J usage is TRBJ1-5, with a weak D call TRBD1 (5 bases). This CDR3 contains 15 residues. Germline-derived CDR1 and CDR2 are SNHLY and FYNNEI. With 3 bases removed from V and 0 bases from J, the gap between germline ends came to 9 bases. For the CDR3, the DNA is TGTGCCAGCAGTGAGTACGACAGTAGCAATCAGCCCCAGCATTTT. Protein product: CASSEYDSSNQPQHF.

This clonotype was picked up many times. This chain connects TRBV6-5 to TRBJ2-6; 7 bases match TRBD2. The CDR3 is 17 residues long. Trimming took 5 bases from V and 0 from J; bases not matched to a gene: 7. CDR1 is MNHEY, CDR2 SVGAGI, per germline. CDR3 DNA sequence: TGTGCCAGCAGTGTTAGCGGGTCGAACTCTGGGGCCAACGTCCTGACTTTC. This sequence encodes CASSVSGSNSGANVLTF.

This rearrangement joins TRBV11-2 to TRBJ1-5; D ambiguous. V shed 5 bases and J shed 0 bases, with 11 bases lying between them. This CDR3 has 15 amino acids. Per the germline V gene, CDR1 is SGHAT and CDR2 is FQNNGV. This chain's CDR3 is CASSRAGFSNQPQHF. Written as DNA, the CDR3 is TGTGCCAGCAGCCGGGCAGGATTTAGCAATCAGCCCCAGCATTTT.

The chain has TRBV6-2 or TRBV6-3 and TRBJ2-3; TRBD2 agrees at 10 bases. V dropped 7 bases and J dropped 4; count of bases not matched to a gene: 11. CDR1 and CDR2 (germline): MNHEY, SVGEGT. The CDR3 sequence is 16 residues long. CDR3 DNA sequence: TGTGCCAGCAACAATCGGCTAGCGGGGGTAGCAGATACGCAGTATTTT. It encodes CASNNRLAGVADTQYF.

As DNA, the CDR3 is TGTGCTAGTGGTTATTGGATGGGGACTGGGGACACTGAAGCTTTCTTT. Protein sequence: CASGYWMGTGDTEAFF. The genes are TRBV12-5 and TRBJ1-1; D possibly corresponds to TRBD1 (5 bases). Germline-derived CDR1 and CDR2 are LGHNT and FRNRAP. The CDR3 runs 16 residues. Trimming pared 4 bases from V and 3 bases from J, leaving 18 bases between.

This chain connects TRBV4-3 to TRBJ2-1; 10 bases agree with TRBD2. The germline gives CDR1 LGHNA, CDR2 YSLEER. V lost 4 bases to trimming and J lost 9 bases; unmatched junction nucleotides: 12. The CDR3 contains 16 residues. CDR3 in amino acids: CASSPGDSGGAGEQFF. The CDR3 DNA reads TGCGCCAGCAGCCCAGGGGACAGCGGGGGGGCTGGTGAGCAGTTCTTC.

This clonotype was detected a few times. The chain has TRBV7-9 and TRBJ2-1; D remains unclear. The CDR3 has 16 amino acids. The V gene's germline CDR1 is SEHNR and CDR2 FQNEAQ (reference sequence). The V end lost 2 bases, the J end lost 0 bases, and 11 bases lay between the germline ends. CDR3 sequence (DNA): TGTGCCAGCAGCTTAATCAAAGAAAGCTCCTACAATGAGCAGTTCTTC. Translated, it gives CASSLIKESSYNEQFF.

The chain links TRBV5-3 to TRBJ1-3; D remains ambiguous. TRBV5-3 falls under the ORF class, with uncertain function. The CDR3 has 16 residues. With 10 bases removed from V and 0 bases from J, the gap between germline ends came to 20 bases. The CDR3 sequence: CAPIRESDTSGNTIYF. For the CDR3, the DNA is TGTGCCCCTATCCGGGAGTCTGATACCTCTGGAAACACCATATATTTT.

This clonotype was seen at least ten times. The gene calls are TRBV6-5 and TRBJ2-7, with a tentative D call TRBD2 (5 bases). V was clipped by 4 bases and J by 0 bases, with 7 bases between them. The CDR3 runs 13 residues. Germline values: CDR1 MNHEY, CDR2 SVGAGI. CDR3 nucleotide sequence: TGTGCCAGCAGTTCCACTAGCTCCTACGAGCAGTACTTC. It encodes CASSSTSSYEQYF.